This TCR beta chain was recovered during a study of PD-1 blockade in classical Hodgkin lymphoma. The CDR3 is 12 amino acids. Germline V gene sequence: CDR1 SGHDN, CDR2 FVKESK. Trimming stripped 2 bases from V and 2 bases from J, with 3 bases between. Each and every patient relapsed after autologous stem cell transplantation, and patients got differing brentuximab vedotin exposure. Method: immunoSEQ multiplex PCR; TCRdb's copy keeps in-frame clones and lacks some. The sample includes 89,000 or so clones, roughly 91% of them seen just once. The source was peripheral blood mononuclear cells (PBMCs), collected before the second cycle of nivolumab. The chain is built from TRBV14 and TRBJ2-5; D unclear. The TCR sequence derives from a human donor with classical Hodgkin lymphoma. CDR3 residues: CASSQSQETQYF. The CDR3, as DNA: TGTGCCAGCAGCCAATCTCAAGAGACCCAGTACTTC.